This T cell receptor beta chain emerged from a study of T-cell reconstitution after alpha-beta-depleted transplantation in children. Findings of the study overall: The authors attributed T-cell counts and diversity one year after transplant mostly to newly produced T cells.

Germline CDR1 reads SEHNR; CDR2 reads FQNEAQ (reference sequence). The CDR3 has 16 amino acids. V lost 4 bases and J lost 1, with 14 bases in between. Unique molecular identifiers were incorporated when the TCRbeta library was constructed. TCRdb itself ran the PCR reads through MiXCR, one entry per CDR3 protein. The sample has 240,000 or so distinct CDR3 sequences, approximately 8.9% seen once. In the case of this clonotype: Antigen unknown.

The chain has TRBV7-9 and TRBJ2-4; D is undetermined. Here the sequenced sample was PBMCs, mostly from graft donor cells, taken 180 days after TCRalphabeta/CD19-depleted stem cell transplant. The TCR sequence derives from a male patient younger than 18 who had a stem cell transplant for acute lymphoblastic leukemia, so the T cells may come from the graft donor. Written as DNA, the CDR3 is TGTGCCAGCAGCTCCCATTCTCCGGGCGCCAAAAACATTCAGTACTTC. It is translated as CASSSHSPGAKNIQYF. Looking up the rest from reference TRBV7-9 and TRBJ2-4 gives the full variable domain: DTGVSQNPRHKITKRGQNVTFRCDPISEHNRLYWYRQTLGQGPEFLTYFQNEAQLEKSRLLSDRFSAERPKGSFSTLEIQRTEQGDSAMYLCASSSHSPGAKNIQYFGAGTRLSVL.